This TCR beta chain was sequenced for a study of blood T cell repertoires in COVID-19. Study-level background: Samples came from the United States, Italy and Spain, spanning acute and convalescent COVID-19. T cells, B-cell-depleted T cells, or PBMCs supplied cDNA or gDNA.

Germline CDR1 reads SGHNT; CDR2 reads YENEEA. Trimming left V 5 bases short and J 0 bases short, with 14 bases between. The CDR3 has 15 residues. Original processing notes: Estimates of nucleated cell counts were drawn from the amplification of reference gene primers. Libraries were prepared by immunoSEQ multiplex PCR; TCRdb keeps only in-frame clonotypes and omits some of them. V, J and clone size were drawn from that table, and D and trimming were deduced from the DNA. The data contain some 150,000 clones, 80% of them singletons. Sequencing was done on a sample of peripheral blood. The chain recombines TRBV11-3 with TRBJ2-7, with D possibly matching TRBD2 (6 bases). The clonotype comes from a man aged 55 to 70 with acute or convalescent COVID-19. This CDR3 reads CASSPAGGDSYEQYF. The CDR3, as DNA: TGTGCCAGCAGCCCAGCCGGGGGTGACTCCTACGAGCAGTACTTC.